This T cell receptor beta chain was sequenced during a study of blood T cell repertoires in COVID-19. Study context: Acute and convalescent COVID-19 samples came from the United States, Italy and Spain. PBMCs, B-cell-depleted T cells, or T cells provided the cDNA or gDNA that made up the material.

Original processing notes: Reference gene primer amplification in the assay estimated nucleated cell counts. This table comes from immunoSEQ multiplex PCR, and its TCRdb copy is limited to in-frame clones, with some not included. D and trimming were read from the DNA, whereas the V and J calls and clone size are those reported in that table. The table shows tens of thousands of clones, with about 81% occurring only once. Germline CDR1 and CDR2: MNHEY and SVGAGI. This CDR3 is 13 amino acids long. V lost 6 bases and J lost 5; bases outside the gene matches: 4. This receptor was obtained from a human donor in a cohort sampled during active COVID-19. The chain links TRBV6-5 to TRBJ1-1; TRBD1 aligns across 9 bases. Input material: peripheral blood. The CDR3 region has the DNA TGTGCCAGCAGCGGTGACAGGGGGACTGAAGCTTTCTTT. This encodes CASSGDRGTEAFF.